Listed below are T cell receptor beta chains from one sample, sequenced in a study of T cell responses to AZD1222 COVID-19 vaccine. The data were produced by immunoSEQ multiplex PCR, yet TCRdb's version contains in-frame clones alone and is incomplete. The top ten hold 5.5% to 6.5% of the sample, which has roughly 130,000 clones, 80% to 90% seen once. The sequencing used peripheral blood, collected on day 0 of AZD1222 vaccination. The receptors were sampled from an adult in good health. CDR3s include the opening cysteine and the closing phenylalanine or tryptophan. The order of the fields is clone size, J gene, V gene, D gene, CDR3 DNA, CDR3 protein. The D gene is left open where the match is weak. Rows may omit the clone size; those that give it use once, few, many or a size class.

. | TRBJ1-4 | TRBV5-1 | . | . | CASSTSGSLNEKLFF
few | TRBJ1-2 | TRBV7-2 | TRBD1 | TGTGCCAGCAGGAGCCACAATAGGACAGGGGACTATGGCTACACCTTC | CASRSHNRTGDYGYTF
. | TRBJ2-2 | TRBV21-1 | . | TGTGCCAGCAGCATCCCTACTAGCGGGAGAGGTACCGGGGAGCTGTTTTTT | CASSIPTSGRGTGELFF
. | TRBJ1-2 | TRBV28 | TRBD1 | TGTGCCAGCAGCACCGGGACAGGGGATGGCTACACCTTC | CASSTGTGDGYTF
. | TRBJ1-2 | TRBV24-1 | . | TGTGCCACCAGTGATTTGCGGATGGGGGGCGGCTACACCTTC | CATSDLRMGGGYTF
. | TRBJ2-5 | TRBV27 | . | TGTGCCAGCAGTTTATCAGGGAGGGGGGCCCAGTACTTC | CASSLSGRGAQYF
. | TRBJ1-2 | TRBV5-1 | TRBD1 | TGCGCCAGCAGCTCGACAGGGGGCTTATTTGGCTACACCTTC | CASSSTGGLFGYTF
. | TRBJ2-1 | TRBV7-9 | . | TGTGCCAGCAAATGGGCAGAGGGGGGCAATGAGCAGTTCTTC | CASKWAEGGNEQFF
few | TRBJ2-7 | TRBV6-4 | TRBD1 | TGTGCCAGCAGTGACCCCAGGGGGCTCCTTACTTACATCTGCGAGCAGTACTTC | CASSDPRGLLTYICEQYF
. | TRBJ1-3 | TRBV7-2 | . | TGTGCCAGCAGCTTAGCGCCACAAATCTCTGGAAACACCATATATTTT | CASSLAPQISGNTIYF
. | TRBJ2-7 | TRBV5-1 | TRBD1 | TGCGCCAGCAGCCCGAGGCAGGGGGCGGGCGAGCAGTACTTC | CASSPRQGAGEQYF
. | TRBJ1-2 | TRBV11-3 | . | TGTGCCAGCAGCCCACAGGACAACTATGGCTACACCTTC | CASSPQDNYGYTF
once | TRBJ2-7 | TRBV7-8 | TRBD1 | TGTGCCAGCAGCTTATGGGACAGGGGTCCGTACGAGCAGTACTTC | CASSLWDRGPYEQYF
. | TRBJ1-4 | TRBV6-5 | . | TGTGCCAGCAGTCTACAGCGTTCAACTAATGAAAAACTGTTTTTT | CASSLQRSTNEKLFF
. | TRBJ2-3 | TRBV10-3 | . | TGTGCCACCGTTGGAAGGGGAGACACAGATACGCAGTATTTT | CATVGRGDTDTQYF
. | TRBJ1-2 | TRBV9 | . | TGTGCCAGCAGCGTAGGGAGGACCGAGATCCTTGGGGGCTACACCTTC | CASSVGRTEILGGYTF
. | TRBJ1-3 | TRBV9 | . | TGTGCCAGCAGCACCGGGGCAACCTCTGGAAACACCATATATTTT | CASSTGATSGNTIYF
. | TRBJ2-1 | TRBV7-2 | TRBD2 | TGTGCCAGCAGCTCCCTTTCTAGCGGGAGGGCCCATATGTTCTTC | CASSSLSSGRAHMFF
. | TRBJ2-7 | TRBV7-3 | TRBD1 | TGTGCCAGCAGCTCTAGACAGGGGAGGACGAACGAGCAGTACTTC | CASSSRQGRTNEQYF
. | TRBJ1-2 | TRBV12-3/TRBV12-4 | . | TGTGCCAGCCGAGGGAACAGGGCATATGGCTACACCTTC | CASRGNRAYGYTF
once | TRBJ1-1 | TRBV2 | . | TGTGCCAGCAGCTACGACAGGAACACTGAAGCTTTCTTT | CASSYDRNTEAFF
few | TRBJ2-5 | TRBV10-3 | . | TGTGCCATCAGTGAAAGCGGAGGGGGGGAGACCCAGTACTTC | CAISESGGGETQYF
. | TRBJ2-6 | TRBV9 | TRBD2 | TGTGCCAGCAGCGGGGATCGGCGGGAGGGCCTATCTGGGGCCAACGTCCTGACTTTC | CASSGDRREGLSGANVLTF
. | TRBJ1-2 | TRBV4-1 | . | TGCGCCACCCGGGAACAGGGCCGAGGTAGGAACTATGGCTACACCTTC | CATREQGRGRNYGYTF
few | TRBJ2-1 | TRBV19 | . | TGTGCCAGTAGACTGATCGGCTCCTACAATGAGCAGTTCTTC | CASRLIGSYNEQFF
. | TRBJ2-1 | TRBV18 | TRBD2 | TGTGCCAGCTCACTCCTAGCGGACAATGAGCAGTTCTTC | CASSLLADNEQFF
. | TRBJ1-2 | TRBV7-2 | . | TGTGCCAGCAGCTTAGCGGCCAGAATATATGGCTACACCTTC | CASSLAARIYGYTF
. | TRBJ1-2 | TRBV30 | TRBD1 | TGTGCCTGGAGTGGAGACAGGGGGAGCCATGGCTACACCTTC | CAWSGDRGSHGYTF
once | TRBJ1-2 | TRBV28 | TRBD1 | TGTGCCAGCAGTTTAGCGGGACAGCACACTAACTATGGCTACACCTTC | CASSLAGQHTNYGYTF
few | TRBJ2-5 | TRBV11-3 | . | TGTGCCAGCAGCTTAGAAGCGCGGGAGACCCAGTACTTC | CASSLEARETQYF
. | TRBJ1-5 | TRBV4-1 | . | TGCGCCAGCAGCGCCCGGGACACCGCCAATCAGCCCCAGCATTTT | CASSARDTANQPQHF
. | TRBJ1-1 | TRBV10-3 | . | TGTGCCATCAGTGATCGGGGGGCAGGGAACGAAGGAGCTTTCTTT | CAISDRGAGNEGAFF
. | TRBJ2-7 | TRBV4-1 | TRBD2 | TGCGCCAGCAGCCAATTTCTAGCGGGAGGTTCCTACGAGCAGTACTTC | CASSQFLAGGSYEQYF
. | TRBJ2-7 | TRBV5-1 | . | TGCGCCAGCAGCTACGAGGGACTGCCTGGGTACGAGCAGTACTTC | CASSYEGLPGYEQYF
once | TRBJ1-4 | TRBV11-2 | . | TGTGCCAGCAGCTCTCTCGTCAAAGACGGCAATGAAAAACTGTTTTTT | CASSSLVKDGNEKLFF
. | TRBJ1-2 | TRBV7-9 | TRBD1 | TGTGCCAGCAGCTCACAGACAGGGGGCGCCCGGAAAACCTATGGCTACACCTTC | CASSSQTGGARKTYGYTF
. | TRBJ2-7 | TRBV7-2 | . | TGTGCCAGCAGCTTAGCGGTCGGGAGTATCTACGAGCAGTACTTC | CASSLAVGSIYEQYF
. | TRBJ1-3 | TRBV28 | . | TGTGCCAGCAGTTTTCAGGGTGGAAACACCATATATTTT | CASSFQGGNTIYF
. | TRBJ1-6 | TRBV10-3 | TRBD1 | TGTGCCATCAGTGAGTCAGGGACAGGGGGTCCTTCACCCCTCCACTTT | CAISESGTGGPSPLHF
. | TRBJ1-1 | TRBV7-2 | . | TGTGCCAGCAGCTTAGAGGGAGCCGCCGTGGGAGCTTTCTTT | CASSLEGAAVGAFF
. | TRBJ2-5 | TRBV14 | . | TGTGCCAGCAGCGCCGGACAGCGGGAGACCCAGTACTTC | CASSAGQRETQYF
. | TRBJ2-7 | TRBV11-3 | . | TGTGCCAGCAGCTTCGCACCGAATACCTACGAGCAGTACTTC | CASSFAPNTYEQYF
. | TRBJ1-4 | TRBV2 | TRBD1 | TGTGCCAGCAGGGCGACAGGGGTGGCAACTAATGAAAAACTGTTTTTT | CASRATGVATNEKLFF
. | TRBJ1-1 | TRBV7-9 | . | TGTGCCAGCACTTACTCGGGTCCCAAACTCATGAACACTGAAGCTTTCTTT | CASTYSGPKLMNTEAFF
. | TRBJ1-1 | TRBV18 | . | TGTGCCAGCTCACCACCGGTGGGGTTGAGGACTGAAGCTTTCTTT | CASSPPVGLRTEAFF
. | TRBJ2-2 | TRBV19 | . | TGTGCCAGTAGTTTGACCGGGGAGCTGTTTTTT | CASSLTGELFF
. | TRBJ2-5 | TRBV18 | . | TGTGCCAGCTCACCTATGACAGGGAGGGAGACCCAGTACTTC | CASSPMTGRETQYF
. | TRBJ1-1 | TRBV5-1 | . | TGCGCCAGCAGCTTGGAAACCGTGGGGGCCACTGAAGCTTTCTTT | CASSLETVGATEAFF
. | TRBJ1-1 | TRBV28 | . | TGTGCCAGCAGTTTTACGGCTGAAGCTTTCTTT | CASSFTAEAFF
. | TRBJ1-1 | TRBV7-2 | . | TGTGCCAGCAGCTTAAATCGACTGAACACTGAAGCTTTCTTT | CASSLNRLNTEAFF
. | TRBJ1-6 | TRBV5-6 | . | TGTGCCAGCAGCCCCCGAACAGGGCCTGCGAATTCACCCCTCCACTTT | CASSPRTGPANSPLHF